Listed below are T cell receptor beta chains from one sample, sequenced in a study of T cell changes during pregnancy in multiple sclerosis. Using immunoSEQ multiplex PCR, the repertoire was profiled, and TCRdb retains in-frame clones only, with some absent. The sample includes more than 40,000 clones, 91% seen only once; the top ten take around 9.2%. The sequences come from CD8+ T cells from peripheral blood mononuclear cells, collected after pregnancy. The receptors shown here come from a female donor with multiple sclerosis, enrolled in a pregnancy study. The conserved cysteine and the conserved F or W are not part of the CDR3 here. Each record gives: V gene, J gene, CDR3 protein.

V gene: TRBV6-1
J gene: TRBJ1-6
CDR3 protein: ASSWTGDNSPLH

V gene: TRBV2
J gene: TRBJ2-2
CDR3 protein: ASSALAGGPNGELF

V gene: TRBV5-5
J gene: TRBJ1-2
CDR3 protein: ASSLTGGAGYGYT

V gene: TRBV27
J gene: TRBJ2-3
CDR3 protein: ASSLDLTSTDTQY

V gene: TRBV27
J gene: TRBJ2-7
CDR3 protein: ASRPLGTSGFYEQY

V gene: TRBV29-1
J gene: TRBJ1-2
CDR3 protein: SVRTEGYGYT

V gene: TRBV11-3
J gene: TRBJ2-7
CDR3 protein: ASSPRSSAYEQY

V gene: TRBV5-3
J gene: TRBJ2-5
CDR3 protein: ARSAQLTDWNQETQY

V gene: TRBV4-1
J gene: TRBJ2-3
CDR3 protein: ASSPQGPTDTQY

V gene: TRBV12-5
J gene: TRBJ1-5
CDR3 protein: ASGSSGYSNQPQH

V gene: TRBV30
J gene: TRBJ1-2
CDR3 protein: AWSRIFRDSYGYT

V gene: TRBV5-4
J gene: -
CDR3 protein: ASTQEGSYEQY

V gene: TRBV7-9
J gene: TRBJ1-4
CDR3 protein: ASSLGTGDEKLF

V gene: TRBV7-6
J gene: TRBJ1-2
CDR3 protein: ASSRTGGYGYT

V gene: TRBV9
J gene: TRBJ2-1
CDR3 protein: ASSDQTSGGVQKAHEQF

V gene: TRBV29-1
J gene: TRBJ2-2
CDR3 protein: SVALATGEGNTGELF

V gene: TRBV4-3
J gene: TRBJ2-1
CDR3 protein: ASSHPGQAISYNEQF

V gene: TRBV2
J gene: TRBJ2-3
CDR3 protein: ASSDPIAGDSSTQY

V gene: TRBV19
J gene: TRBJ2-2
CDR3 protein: ASSAQVGGELF

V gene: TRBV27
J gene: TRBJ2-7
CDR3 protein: ASSFSETGKHEQY

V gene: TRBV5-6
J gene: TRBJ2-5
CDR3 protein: ASTSDGNGETQY

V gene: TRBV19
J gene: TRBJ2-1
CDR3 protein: ASDRGDEQF

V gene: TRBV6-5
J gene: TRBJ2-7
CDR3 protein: ASSWAPRGEQY

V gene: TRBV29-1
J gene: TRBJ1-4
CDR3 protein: SGQALGKLF

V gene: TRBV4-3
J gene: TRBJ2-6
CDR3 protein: ASSQGENSGANVLT

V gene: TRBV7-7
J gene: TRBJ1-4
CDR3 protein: ASSPPSSEKLF

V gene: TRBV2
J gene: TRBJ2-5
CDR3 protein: ASSDDGTGQETQY

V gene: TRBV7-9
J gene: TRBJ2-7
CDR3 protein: ASSSTGTRSDPLPYEQY

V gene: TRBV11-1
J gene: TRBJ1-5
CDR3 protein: AGTYDRDREIVRNQPQH

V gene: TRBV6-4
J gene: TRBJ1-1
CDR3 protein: ASSDSTGEAF

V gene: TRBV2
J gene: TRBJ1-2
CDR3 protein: ASSESPGHGNYGYT

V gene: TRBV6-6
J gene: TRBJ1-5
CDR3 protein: ASSYLNQPQH

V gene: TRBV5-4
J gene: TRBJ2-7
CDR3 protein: ASSLTGLDLHEQY

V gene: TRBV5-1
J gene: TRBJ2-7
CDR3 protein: ASSSSLGDRVSYEQY

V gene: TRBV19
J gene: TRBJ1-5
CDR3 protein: ASSIEIYGLNQPQH

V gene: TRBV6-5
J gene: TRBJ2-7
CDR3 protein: ASGMTGGAYEQY

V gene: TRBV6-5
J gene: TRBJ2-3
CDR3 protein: ASSGRETDTQY

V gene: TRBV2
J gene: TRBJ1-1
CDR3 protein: ASSGVGDTEAF

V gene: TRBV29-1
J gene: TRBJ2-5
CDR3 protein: SVSGLQGEETQY

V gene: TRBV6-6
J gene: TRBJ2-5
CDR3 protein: ASTYGGRTGEETQY

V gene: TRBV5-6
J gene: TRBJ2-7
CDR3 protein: ASDVASGSYEQY

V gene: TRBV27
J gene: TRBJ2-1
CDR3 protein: ASSLVAGVDEQF

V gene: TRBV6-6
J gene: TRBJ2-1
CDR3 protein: ASSSRTSGSRGEQF

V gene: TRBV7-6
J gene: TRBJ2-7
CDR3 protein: ASSGTGLYEQY

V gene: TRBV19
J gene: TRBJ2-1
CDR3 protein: ASSIARTGGNEQF

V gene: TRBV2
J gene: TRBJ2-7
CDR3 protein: ASSDSAGEQY

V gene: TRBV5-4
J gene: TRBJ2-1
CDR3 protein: ASSYLVADNEQF

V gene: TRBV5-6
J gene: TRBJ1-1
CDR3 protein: ASSDGGEAF

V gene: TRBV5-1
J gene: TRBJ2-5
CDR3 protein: ASRLTGGSGETQY

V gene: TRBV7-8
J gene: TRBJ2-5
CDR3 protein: ASSIRTASGRAVGETQY

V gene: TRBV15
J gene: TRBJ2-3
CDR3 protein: ATSTSDTQY

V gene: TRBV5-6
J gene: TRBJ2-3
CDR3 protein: ASSFTEAYTQY